This T cell receptor (beta chain) was sequenced in a study of T cell responses to AZD1222 COVID-19 vaccine. Trimming removed 3 bases at V and 6 bases at J, with 15 bases between. CDR1 and CDR2 from the germline V gene are ENHRY and SYGVKD. The CDR3 contains 15 residues. Here immunoSEQ multiplex PCR was the method, and the copy in TCRdb shows in-frame clones only, minus some. In the table there are 120,000 or so clones, just over 85% of which are singletons. The sample here was peripheral blood, taken on day 0 of AZD1222 vaccination. The chain carries TRBV10-3 and TRBJ1-5; D may be TRBD1 (5 bases). This receptor was identified in an adult in good health. The CDR3 DNA reads TGTGCCATCAGTGACGGGCAGGGTAGGGGTCAGCCCCAGCATTTT. It yields the protein CAISDGQGRGQPQHF.